These 20 T cell receptor beta chains were sequenced from one sample in a study of blood T cell repertoires in COVID-19 (dated by TCRdb to 2019 to 2021). The library was made by the immunoSEQ multiplex PCR assay. The table was pulled from immuneACCESS by TCRdb, which kept in-frame rearrangements only. Such tables lose some clones; where checked, under half of the loss comes from unresolved V genes, and the rest has no known cause. The sample includes about 100,000 clones, with roughly 92% observed a single time. The ten largest account for 5.7% of the sample. Input material: peripheral blood. These receptor sequences come from a man between 65 and 85 years old with acute or convalescent COVID-19.

The chain couples TRBV19 to TRBJ1-2; no reliable D call. The germline gives CDR1 LNHDA, CDR2 SQIVND (reference sequence). This CDR3 has 14 residues. The germline V and J ends were trimmed by 11 bases and 4 bases, with 20 bases remaining between them. CDR3 DNA: TGTGCCTCCAGCCCCGCTCTAGGACTCTATGGCTACACCTTC. This codes for CASSPALGLYGYTF.

The V gene is TRBV6-5, the J gene TRBJ2-1, with 11 bases aligning to TRBD2. The V gene end was trimmed by 3 bases and the J gene end by 9 bases; junction bases not matched to a gene: 10. The CDR3 has 16 residues. Germline V gives CDR1 MNHEY, CDR2 SVGAGI. For the CDR3, the DNA is TGTGCCAGCAGTTATCATGTAGCGGGGGGGCCCGGTGAGCAGTTCTTC. It codes for CASSYHVAGGPGEQFF.

V is TRBV27 and J is TRBJ1-6; the D is unclear. CDR1 and CDR2 (germline): MNHEY, SMNVEV (reference sequence). This CDR3 region has 15 residues. Trimming removed 3 bases from V and 0 bases from J, with 6 bases in between. CDR3 DNA sequence: TGTGCCAGCAGTTTCGGGAGCTCCTATAATTCACCCCTCCACTTT. Its translation: CASSFGSSYNSPLHF.

The V call is TRBV12-5, the J call TRBJ2-6; 11 bases fit TRBD1. Germline loops: CDR1 LGHNT, CDR2 FRNRAP. CDR3 length equals 17 residues. V lost 6 bases and J lost 2; bases outside the gene matches: 6. Here the CDR3 DNA reads TGTGCTAGTGGATCCGGGACAGGGGGTGCTGGGGCCAACGTCCTGACTTTC. It translates to CASGSGTGGAGANVLTF.

J is TRBJ1-1 and V is TRBV10-3; TRBD1 is a possible D gene (6 bases). V was shortened by 1 base and J by 1 base, with 10 bases between the two germline ends. The CDR3 consists of 15 residues. Germline CDR1 and CDR2: ENHRY and SYGVKD. In nucleotides, the CDR3 is TGTGCCATCAGTGAGTTGGGGACAAGGAACACTGAAGCTTTCTTT. This sequence encodes CAISELGTRNTEAFF.

V is TRBV27 and J is TRBJ2-7, with 8 bases aligning to TRBD1. This CDR3 is built from 14 residues. J lost 2 bases, V lost 6 bases, and 6 bases had no gene match. Germline V CDR1 and CDR2: MNHEY, SMNVEV (reference sequence). This chain's CDR3 is CASRQTGAAYEQYF. The CDR3 nucleotides read TGTGCCAGCAGGCAGACAGGGGCGGCCTACGAGCAGTACTTC.

V gene TRBV5-4 combines with J gene TRBJ2-3; 7 nucleotides line up with TRBD2. Per the germline V gene, CDR1 is SGHNT and CDR2 is YYREEE (reference sequence). The ends lost 1 base at V and 5 bases at J; junction bases unmatched: 7. This CDR3 comprises 15 residues. The CDR3 coding sequence is TGTGCCAGCAGCTTGCGGGCGGGAGAGGGAGATACGCAGTATTTT. This sequence encodes CASSLRAGEGDTQYF.

The rearrangement links TRBV11-2 to TRBJ2-7; the match to TRBD2 covers 7 bases. This CDR3 contains 14 residues. Germline trimming cut 2 bases from V and 7 bases from J; bases unmatched to any gene: 8. Germline-derived CDR1 and CDR2 are SGHAT and FQNNGV. CDR3 residues: CASSLSRGSREQYF. CDR3 in DNA: TGTGCCAGCAGCTTATCGCGGGGGTCGAGAGAGCAGTACTTC.

This rearrangement joins TRBV7-9 to TRBJ1-4; D remains ambiguous. The CDR3 extends over 14 amino acids. Trimming took off 2 bases at V and 7 bases at J, with 11 bases between the two ends. Germline V lookup: CDR1 SEHNR, CDR2 FQNEAQ (reference sequence). The CDR3 region is CASSLFQESEKLFF. The CDR3 bases are TGTGCCAGCAGCTTATTTCAGGAAAGTGAAAAACTGTTTTTT. Full variable domain (missing parts from reference TRBV7-9 and TRBJ1-4): DTGVSQNPRHKITKRGQNVTFRCDPISEHNRLYWYRQTLGQGPEFLTYFQNEAQLEKSRLLSDRFSAERPKGSFSTLEIQRTEQGDSAMYLCASSLFQESEKLFFGSGTQLSVL.

The V gene is TRBV1, the J gene TRBJ2-3; the tabulated D call, TRBD1, remains unverified against the DNA. TRBV1 is given as a pseudogene. This CDR3 has 14 residues. The DNA for the CDR3 is TGCACCAGCCAGACACCCTTCTACACAGATACGCAGTATTTT. It encodes CTSQTPFYTDTQYF.

This clone was seen just once. The J gene is TRBJ2-3, the V gene TRBV19; 10 bases map to TRBD2. CDR1 is LNHDA and CDR2 is SQIVND in the germline V gene (reference sequence). The CDR3 loop spans 15 amino acids. Trimming cost V 4 bases and J 6 bases; bases outside gene matches: 7. The CDR3 sequence is CASSNPLAGVDTQYF. The DNA of the CDR3 is TGTGCCAGTAGTAACCCCCTAGCGGGAGTGGATACGCAGTATTTT.

The V and J genes are TRBV7-2 and TRBJ1-2; TRBD1 might be the D (5 bases). The CDR3 covers 18 residues. V was shortened by 0 bases and J by 5 bases, with 22 bases between the two germline ends. Per germline, CDR1 SGHTA and CDR2 FQGNSA. CDR3 nucleotides: TGTGCCAGCAGCTTAGCGGTAGGGGTTTCTCCCACGAGATATGGCTACACCTTC. Translating it yields CASSLAVGVSPTRYGYTF.

The V gene is TRBV6-6, the J gene TRBJ2-2; possibly TRBD1 for D (6 bases). The CDR3 covers 16 residues. The V and J ends lost 6 bases and 5 bases respectively, with 19 bases between them. Germline lookup yields CDR1 MNHNY and CDR2 SVGAGI (reference sequence). CDR3 loop: CASRGGWDIRTGELFF. CDR3 nucleotide sequence: TGTGCCAGCAGGGGTGGGTGGGACATAAGGACCGGGGAGCTGTTTTTT.

The chain joins TRBV2 to TRBJ1-5; D gene ambiguous. Trimming took 6 bases from V and 4 from J, leaving 10 bases between them. CDR1 and CDR2 from the germline V gene are SNHLY and FYNNEI. This CDR3 spans 13 amino acids. The CDR3 loop is CASRTTSNQPQHF. The CDR3 region has the DNA TGTGCCAGCAGGACAACCTCTAATCAGCCCCAGCATTTT.

The V gene is TRBV28, the J gene TRBJ1-4, with TRBD1 matching over 9 bases. V was pared by 6 bases and J by 4 bases, with 9 bases of the junction left unmatched. Germline loops: CDR1 MDHEN, CDR2 SYDVKM. This CDR3 has 16 residues. The CDR3 bases are TGTGCCAGCAGCCCTCCGGGACAGGGTATTAATGAAAAACTGTTTTTT. Amino acid sequence: CASSPPGQGINEKLFF.

The chain couples TRBV4-1 to TRBJ2-1; possible D gene TRBD1, 5 bases. V lost 3 bases to trimming and J lost 0 bases, with 9 bases between them. Germline V gives CDR1 MGHRA, CDR2 YSYEKL. There are 15 residues in the CDR3. CDR3 nucleotides: TGCGCCAGCAGCCATCGACAGTCCTCCTACAATGAGCAGTTCTTC. Residues: CASSHRQSSYNEQFF.

The chain links TRBV30 to TRBJ1-5; D is possibly TRBD1 (5 bases). The CDR3 runs 13 residues. Trimming removed 2 bases from V and 5 bases from J, with 10 bases in between. Looked up from germline, CDR1 is GTSNPN and CDR2 is SVGIG (reference sequence). DNA for the CDR3: TGTGCCTGGAGTCGTGGGGGGGATCAGCCCCAGCATTTT. Translated: CAWSRGGDQPQHF.

The V call is TRBV7-9, the J call TRBJ2-6; D unresolved. CDR3 length: 15 residues. Between the trimmed V and J ends, which lost 3 bases and 1 base, there was a span of 7 bases. CDR1 is SEHNR and CDR2 is FQNEAQ in the germline V gene (reference sequence). This CDR3 is CASSFTASGANVLTF. As DNA, the CDR3 is TGTGCCAGCAGCTTTACAGCTTCTGGGGCCAACGTCCTGACTTTC. The full variable domain, completed using reference TRBV7-9 and TRBJ2-6, is DTGVSQNPRHKITKRGQNVTFRCDPISEHNRLYWYRQTLGQGPEFLTYFQNEAQLEKSRLLSDRFSAERPKGSFSTLEIQRTEQGDSAMYLCASSFTASGANVLTFGAGSRLTVL.

V and J are TRBV5-1 and TRBJ1-6; D is unclear. The CDR3 runs to 13 residues. Trimming left V 7 bases short and J 6 bases short, with 11 bases between. CDR1 and CDR2 from the germline V gene are SGHRS and YFSETQ. The CDR3 coding sequence is TGCGCCAGCGCCGGGTCCGCTAATTCACCCCTCCACTTT. Its translation: CASAGSANSPLHF.

The genes are TRBV7-9 and TRBJ1-5; D unclear. CDR1 SEHNR and CDR2 FQNEAQ come from the germline V gene (reference sequence). The CDR3 contains 12 residues. Deletions cut 3 bases from V and 6 bases from J, with 6 bases between. The CDR3 here is CASSLVGQPQHF. DNA of the CDR3: TGTGCCAGCAGCTTGGTCGGTCAGCCCCAGCATTTT.